This T cell receptor (beta chain) is drawn from a study of T cell repertoires in cytomegalovirus infection. About the research overall: Both CMV infection and a matching HLA type were indicated by public TCR beta signatures.

Study-level findings and limits: Cumulative public TCR beta family frequency identified carriers of CMV plus the relevant HLA. HLA-C-restricted, CMV-specific TCR beta clonotypes were dominant ex vivo.

Of note for this clonotype: The antigen remains unidentified.

TCRdb passed the reads through MiXCR, listing each CDR3 protein once. Of around 530,000 distinct CDR3 sequences listed, 16% were seen once; the top ten hold about 24%. Germline values: CDR1 SGDLS, CDR2 YYNGEE. This CDR3 is 14 amino acids long. The V and J ends lost 3 bases and 3 bases respectively, with 12 bases between them. The TCR was taken from a human donor in good health (CMV status not recorded). Some clones in this sample may be carry-over from other donors' samples. Sample: CD8+ T cells from PBMCs. This chain connects TRBV9 to TRBJ1-1, with D uncertain. The CDR3 reads CASSDPGSDTEAFF. The CDR3 DNA reads TGTGCCAGCAGCGACCCCGGGAGCGACACTGAAGCTTTCTTT.